This TCR beta chain was observed in a study of blood T cell repertoires in COVID-19. This clone has just one count. Seattle's enrolled individuals joined amid active infection and were then monitored longitudinally. The table came from immunoSEQ multiplex PCR; TCRdb's copy has only in-frame clones and leaves some out. The table records about 170,000 clones, 86% of them present only once. Germline CDR1 is SGHTA and CDR2 is FQGNSA. With V trimmed by 3 bases and J by 9 bases, 4 bases remained unmatched. The CDR3 totals 14 residues. The chain employs TRBV7-2 and TRBJ2-1; TRBD2 agrees at 11 bases. This TCR was sampled from an older woman with COVID-19, enrolled during active disease. The sample taken for sequencing was peripheral blood. CDR3 bases: TGTGCCAGCAGCTTCACTAGCGGGAGTGTTGAGCAGTTCTTC. This encodes CASSFTSGSVEQFF.